One and the same sample provided the 8 T cell receptor beta chains below, sequenced in a study of T cell repertoires in cytomegalovirus infection. Their specific antigens are unknown. One entry per CDR3 protein, called by TCRdb with MiXCR from the reads. The table lists fewer than 1,000,000 distinct CDR3 sequences, more than 25% of them singletons. Sample: cultured CD8+ T cells from PBMCs, taken from culture after CMV antigen stimulation. The receptors were sampled from a human donor in good health (CMV status not recorded). Some clones in this sample may be carry-over from other donors' samples.

J is TRBJ2-2 and V is TRBV7-8; 8 positions match TRBD1. J gave up 7 bases and V 8 bases, and 12 bases lay outside the gene matches. Per germline, CDR1 SGHVS and CDR2 FQNEAQ. The CDR3 consists of 15 residues. The CDR3 DNA reads TGTGCCAGCGGACCGGACAGGGTTAGGTTCGGGGAGCTGTTTTTT. Amino acids: CASGPDRVRFGELFF. Variable domain in full (rest from reference TRBV7-8 and TRBJ2-2): GAGVSQSPRYKVAKRGQDVALRCDPISGHVSLFWYQQALGQGPEFLTYFQNEAQLDKSGLPSDRFFAERPEGSVSTLKIQRTQQEDSAVYLCASGPDRVRFGELFFGEGSRLTVL.

The table lists this clonotype with a few counts. This chain joins TRBV27 and TRBJ2-1; 8 positions agree with TRBD2. Germline V lookup: CDR1 MNHEY, CDR2 SMNVEV (reference sequence). This CDR3 comprises 16 residues. J lost 8 bases, V lost 5 bases, and 14 bases had no gene match. The CDR3 loop is CASSQTPGLVSHEQFF. The CDR3 coding sequence is TGTGCCAGCAGTCAGACACCGGGACTAGTATCCCATGAGCAGTTCTTC.

This chain joins TRBV5-6 and TRBJ2-5; 7 bases line up with TRBD1. The ends lost 0 bases at V and 5 bases at J; junction bases unmatched: 16. The length of the CDR3 is 18 residues. Germline CDR1 reads SGHDT; CDR2 reads YYEEEE. CDR3 in amino acids: CASSLGTGVQTVEETQYF. In DNA form, the CDR3 reads TGTGCCAGCAGCTTGGGGACAGGAGTCCAGACTGTCGAGGAGACCCAGTACTTC.

This clonotype was seen more than once but under ten times. This rearrangement joins TRBV7-9 to TRBJ2-1; D is uncertain. Trimming stripped 8 bases from V and 8 bases from J, with 16 bases between. CDR1 is SEHNR and CDR2 is FQNEAQ in the germline V gene (reference sequence). The CDR3 runs 13 residues. As DNA, the CDR3 is TGTGCCAGCTTTGAAGGGATCATGGATGAGCAGTTCTTC. Protein product: CASFEGIMDEQFF.

Only a few counts were recorded for this clonotype. The chain couples TRBV6-8 to TRBJ2-3, with D unclear. The CDR3 length is 15 residues. Germline V gene data show CDR1 as MNHGY and CDR2 as SAAAGT. V lost 8 bases to trimming and J lost 0 bases, with 15 bases between them. The CDR3 loop is CASGEQSASTDTQYF. The CDR3 DNA is TGTGCCAGCGGAGAACAGTCGGCTAGCACAGATACGCAGTATTTT.

The rearrangement links TRBV27 to TRBJ2-1; D gene unclear. This CDR3 has 12 residues. V dropped 3 bases and J dropped 10 bases, with 10 bases sitting between them. Germline values: CDR1 MNHEY, CDR2 SMNVEV (reference sequence). The CDR3 nucleotides are TGTGCCAGCAGTTTCGCCAGAGACGAGCAGTTCTTC. Translation gives CASSFARDEQFF.

In this sample, this clonotype turned up a few times. This chain connects TRBV6-2 or TRBV6-3 to TRBJ2-7, with a weak D call TRBD2 (5 bases). Germline CDR1 reads MNHEY; CDR2 reads SVGEGT. The germline V and J ends were trimmed by 6 bases and 6 bases, with 9 bases remaining between them. CDR3 length: 11 residues. The CDR3 DNA reads as TGTGCCAGCAGCACCGGAGGCGAGCAGTACGTC. Translated: CASSTGGEQYV.

This clonotype was seen only a few times. The chain joins TRBV6-1 to TRBJ1-2; D call uncertain. The germline CDR1 and CDR2 sequences are MNHNS and SASEGT. The germline V and J ends were trimmed by 8 bases and 5 bases, with 9 bases remaining between them. The CDR3 is made up of 11 amino acids. DNA of the CDR3: TGTGCCAGCCATCGGGGATATGGCTACACCTTC. Amino acids: CASHRGYGYTF.